This T cell receptor beta chain was captured by sequencing in a study of human T cells and chemical hapten exposure. On the study more broadly: Patients, predominantly female, presented with alopecia areata, totalis or universalis.

Using its own MiXCR run on the RACE reads, TCRdb lists one record per CDR3 protein. The sample has a few hundred thousand distinct CDR3 sequences; nearly 5% are singletons. Time point noted: patch test 1, 2 weeks after DPC sensitization. As for treatment: therapeutic diphenylcyclopropenone sensitization with weekly scalp DPC. This clonotype was recorded many times. CDR1 and CDR2 from the germline V gene are LGHNA and YSLEER. The junction had 5 bases not matched to a gene; V was cut back by 0 bases and J by 8 bases. The CDR3 covers 14 residues. This clonotype originated in a woman aged 50 to 60 with alopecia areata. Some clones in this sample may be carry-over from other donors' samples. Material: whole blood, obtained in connection with sensitization to the hapten diphenylcyclopropenone (DPC). The J gene is TRBJ1-2, the V gene TRBV4-3, with TRBD1 identical over 8 bases. CDR3 sequence: CASSQDSTGAGYTF. The DNA for the CDR3 is TGCGCCAGCAGCCAAGACTCGACAGGGGCCGGCTACACCTTC.